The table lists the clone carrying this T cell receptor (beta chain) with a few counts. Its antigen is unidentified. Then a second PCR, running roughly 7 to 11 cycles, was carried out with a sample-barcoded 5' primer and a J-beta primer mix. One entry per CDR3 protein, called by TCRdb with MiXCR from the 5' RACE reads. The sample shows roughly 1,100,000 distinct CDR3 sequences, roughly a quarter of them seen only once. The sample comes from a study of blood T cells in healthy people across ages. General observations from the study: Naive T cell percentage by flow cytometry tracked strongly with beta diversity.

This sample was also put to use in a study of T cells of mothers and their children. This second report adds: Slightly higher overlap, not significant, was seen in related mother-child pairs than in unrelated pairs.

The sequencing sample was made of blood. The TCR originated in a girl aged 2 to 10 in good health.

CDR3 bases: TGTGCCAGCAGTTTAGAAGCTAGCGATGGCTACACCTTC. This sequence encodes CASSLEASDGYTF. The chain couples TRBV12-3 or TRBV12-4 to TRBJ1-2, with unresolved D. There are 13 residues in the CDR3. V lost 1 base to trimming and J lost 6 bases, with 9 bases between them.